This T cell receptor beta chain was profiled in a study of blood T cell repertoires in COVID-19. Across the whole study: Material from acute and convalescent COVID-19 was sourced from the United States, Italy and Spain. In each case, the material was cDNA or gDNA derived from T cells, B-cell-depleted T cells, or PBMCs.

Sequencing was performed with immunoSEQ multiplex PCR; in TCRdb, only in-frame clones are kept and a portion is missing. In the table there are more than 85,000 clones, 70% to 90% of which are singletons. CDR3 length equals 14 residues. The ends were cut back, 8 bases at V and 1 base at J, with 12 bases in the middle. CDR1 and CDR2 from the germline V gene are LNHDA and SQIVND (reference sequence). Sequenced material: peripheral blood. This TCR derives from a human donor with COVID-19, enrolled during active disease. The donor label of this sample is uncertain. The chain joins TRBV19 to TRBJ2-1, with no clear D. CDR3 in DNA: TGTGCCAGTCAGAACAGTGTGTCCTACAATGAGCAGTTCTTC. This sequence encodes CASQNSVSYNEQFF.